These 23 T cell receptor beta chains share one sample of origin, sequenced in a study of blood T cell repertoires in COVID-19. The method was immunoSEQ multiplex PCR; TCRdb's version includes in-frame clones alone and lacks a portion of them. The data hold about 400,000 clones, with 80% to 90% observed a single time. Sequencing used peripheral blood. These receptors all come from a woman in her thirties with active or convalescent COVID-19.

V gene TRBV12-3 or TRBV12-4 combines with J gene TRBJ1-2; D not certain. The CDR3 length is 13 residues. V shed 4 bases and J shed 4 bases, with 10 bases lying between them. The CDR3 DNA sequence: TGTGCCAGCAGTTCCCCCCCAATCTATGGCTACACCTTC. This sequence encodes CASSSPPIYGYTF.

The rearrangement joins TRBV5-1 to TRBJ2-1; the D is unclear. Germline assignment: CDR1 SGHRS and CDR2 YFSETQ. The CDR3 extends over 13 amino acids. The germline V and J ends were trimmed by 0 bases and 9 bases, with 10 bases remaining between them. CDR3 DNA: TGCGCCAGCAGCTTGGACCTGACGGGTGAGCAGTTCTTC. It specifies CASSLDLTGEQFF.

The chain couples TRBV14 to TRBJ2-6, with a possible D match to TRBD2 (5 bases). The germline V gene encodes CDR1 SGHDN and CDR2 FVKESK. The CDR3 extends over 16 amino acids. The V end lost 4 bases, the J end lost 3 bases, and 13 bases lay between the germline ends. The DNA for the CDR3 is TGTGCCAGCAGCCCTATGGGAGTGGTTGGGGCCAACGTCCTGACTTTC. The encoded protein is CASSPMGVVGANVLTF.

The chain uses TRBV6-4 and TRBJ2-7, with 9 bases that match TRBD1. Looked up from germline, CDR1 is MRHNA and CDR2 is SNTAGT. The CDR3 runs to 16 residues. The junction had 8 bases not matched to a gene; V was cut back by 0 bases and J by 5 bases. This CDR3 reads CASSDSVGQGSDEQYF. CDR3 bases: TGTGCCAGCAGTGACTCGGTGGGACAGGGATCGGACGAGCAGTACTTC.

The rearrangement joins TRBV5-1 to TRBJ1-5; tentative D call: TRBD1 (5 bases). The V gene lost 5 bases and the J gene lost 3 bases, with 12 bases spanning the gap. Germline CDR1 and CDR2: SGHRS and YFSETQ. The CDR3 runs 14 residues. The CDR3 DNA follows: TGCGCCAGCAGACCAGACAGTTTCAATCAGCCCCAGCATTTT. Protein sequence: CASRPDSFNQPQHF.

This clone has only a few counts. The chain uses TRBV28 and TRBJ1-2; 9 positions agree with TRBD1. The J segment lost 8 bases and the V segment lost 2 bases, leaving 3 bases of the junction unmatched. Per germline, CDR1 MDHEN and CDR2 SYDVKM. The CDR3 is made up of 13 amino acids. The CDR3 region has the DNA TGTGCCAGCAGTTTAGGGACAGGGACCGGCTACACCTTC. This sequence encodes CASSLGTGTGYTF.

J is TRBJ1-2 and V is TRBV25-1, with 7 bases identical to TRBD1. Germline assignment: CDR1 MGHDK and CDR2 SYGVNS. V lost 8 bases to trimming and J lost 4 bases; unmatched junction nucleotides: 10. This CDR3 region has 14 residues. The CDR3 is CASARRGRTYGYTF. In nucleotides, the CDR3 is TGTGCCAGCGCGAGGAGGGGGCGCACCTATGGCTACACCTTC.

The rearrangement links TRBV7-2 to TRBJ1-5; the match to TRBD1 covers 7 bases. The CDR3 covers 16 residues. Germline V gives CDR1 SGHTA, CDR2 FQGNSA. V shed 1 base and J 1 base; nucleotides not matched to a gene: 4. The CDR3: CASSLEGAVSNQPQHF. The CDR3 coding sequence is TGTGCCAGCAGCTTAGAGGGGGCCGTCAGCAATCAGCCCCAGCATTTT.

V usage is TRBV19 and J usage is TRBJ1-5, with 8 bases identical to TRBD1. Germline trimming cut 4 bases from V and 3 bases from J; bases unmatched to any gene: 5. The CDR3 is 15 residues long. Germline CDR1 is LNHDA and CDR2 is SQIVND (reference sequence). Here the CDR3 reads CASSTGQGVNQPQHF. CDR3 nucleotides: TGTGCCAGTAGTACCGGACAGGGTGTCAATCAGCCCCAGCATTTT.

In its sample, this clone was seen once. The chain couples TRBV10-2 to TRBJ1-4; maybe TRBD1 (5 bases). The CDR3 totals 17 residues. V was cut by 0 bases and J by 2 bases, with 13 bases left in between. CDR1 WSHSY and CDR2 SAAADI come from the germline V gene. CDR3 sequence: CASSESSWGGTNEKLFF. For the CDR3, the DNA is TGCGCCAGCAGTGAGTCGTCTTGGGGGGGGACTAATGAAAAACTGTTTTTT.

The rearrangement links TRBV2 to TRBJ2-2, with TRBD1 identical over 11 bases. Looked up from germline, CDR1 is SNHLY and CDR2 is FYNNEI. This CDR3 spans 15 amino acids. V lost 5 bases and J lost 5; bases outside the gene matches: 4. CDR3 coding DNA: TGTGCCAGCAGTAGGGACAGGGGGGGGACCGGGGAGCTGTTTTTT. Translating gives CASSRDRGGTGELFF.

The V call is TRBV30, the J call TRBJ2-4, with D perhaps matching TRBD1 (5 bases). Trimming left V 5 bases short and J 15 bases short, with 20 bases between. CDR1 is GTSNPN, CDR2 SVGIG, per germline (reference sequence). The CDR3 extends over 12 amino acids. Here the CDR3 DNA reads TGTGCCTGGCCCCCTTCCACAGGAACTTCGTACTTC. Its translation: CAWPPSTGTSYF.

V and J are TRBV6-4 and TRBJ2-1; 9 bases agree with TRBD1. Germline CDR1 reads MRHNA; CDR2 reads SNTAGT. The CDR3 is made up of 16 amino acids. Germline trimming cut 0 bases from V and 6 bases from J; bases unmatched to any gene: 6. CDR3 in amino acids: CASSDSLGQGTNEQFF. As DNA, the CDR3 is TGTGCCAGCAGTGACTCATTGGGACAGGGAACCAATGAGCAGTTCTTC.

This chain links TRBV5-1 with TRBJ1-3, with 8 nucleotides matching TRBD1. The trim removed 4 bases at V and 2 bases at J, leaving 5 bases unmatched. CDR1 and CDR2 from the germline V gene are SGHRS and YFSETQ. The CDR3 is 15 residues long. CDR3 residues: CASSDTGQAGNTIYF. As DNA, the CDR3 is TGCGCCAGCAGCGATACGGGACAGGCTGGAAACACCATATATTTT.

The chain joins TRBV6-4 to TRBJ2-3, with 14 bases lining up with TRBD2. The germline V gene has CDR1 MRHNA and CDR2 SNTAGT. This CDR3 spans 16 amino acids. The trim removed 5 bases at V and 5 bases at J, leaving 6 bases unmatched. CDR3: CASSTGLAGGGDTQYF. In DNA form, the CDR3 reads TGTGCCAGCAGTACTGGACTAGCGGGAGGAGGAGATACGCAGTATTTT.

The chain carries TRBV2 and TRBJ2-6; no reliable D call. Germline CDR1 SNHLY, CDR2 FYNNEI. V lost 3 bases to trimming and J lost 1 base, with 7 bases between them. CDR3 size: 15 residues. CDR3 amino acids: CASSDLSSGANVLTF. The DNA for the CDR3 is TGTGCCAGCAGTGATCTCAGTTCTGGGGCCAACGTCCTGACTTTC.

The genes are TRBV19 and TRBJ1-5; TRBD1 might be the D (5 bases). Trimming cost V 3 bases and J 8 bases, with 23 bases left between them. CDR3 length: 17 amino acids. CDR1 is LNHDA, CDR2 SQIVND, per germline (reference sequence). The CDR3 region has the DNA TGTGCCAGTAGTATTACCCCTGGGAGGGACGGACCTAAGCCCCAGCATTTT. This translates into CASSITPGRDGPKPQHF.

This clone came up once. V is TRBV2 and J is TRBJ2-1, with 9 positions matching TRBD1. V was pared by 10 bases and J by 2 bases, with 9 bases of the junction left unmatched. The CDR3 is 15 amino acids. Per the germline V gene, CDR1 is SNHLY and CDR2 is FYNNEI. The CDR3 loop reads CATRGQGKTYNEQFF. In DNA form, the CDR3 reads TGTGCCACCCGAGGACAGGGGAAGACCTACAATGAGCAGTTCTTC.

This chain joins TRBV30 and TRBJ2-7, with 10 bases aligning to TRBD1. Germline assignment: CDR1 GTSNPN and CDR2 SVGIG (reference sequence). This CDR3 is 14 amino acids long. Trimming cost V 3 bases and J 2 bases; bases outside gene matches: 4. CDR3 region: CAWSQGQGAYEQYF. The DNA of the CDR3 is TGTGCCTGGAGCCAAGGACAGGGGGCCTACGAGCAGTACTTC.

The V call is TRBV28, the J call TRBJ2-1; 8 nucleotides match TRBD1. CDR3 length equals 14 residues. Unmatched junction bases numbered 5, after V lost 6 bases and J lost 4 bases. Germline loops: CDR1 MDHEN, CDR2 SYDVKM. The CDR3 here is CASRAGTGYNEQFF. The CDR3 DNA is TGTGCCAGCAGGGCCGGGACAGGATACAATGAGCAGTTCTTC.

The chain couples TRBV6-5 to TRBJ1-1; 7 positions agree with TRBD1. CDR3 length equals 13 residues. CDR1 and CDR2 from the germline V gene are MNHEY and SVGAGI. With 6 bases clipped from V and 4 bases from J, the junction kept 5 bases outside the gene matches. The CDR3 reads CASSSDRFTEAFF. CDR3 DNA: TGTGCCAGCAGCTCGGACAGGTTCACTGAAGCTTTCTTT.

The chain links TRBV2 to TRBJ2-7, with 7 bases matching TRBD1. This CDR3 is built from 14 residues. Germline lookup yields CDR1 SNHLY and CDR2 FYNNEI. V shed 5 bases, J shed 2 bases, and the junction held 6 bases outside the gene matches. The CDR3, as DNA: TGTGCCAGCAGTAAGTCGCAGGGGGCCTACGAGCAGTACTTC. It specifies CASSKSQGAYEQYF.

The CDR3, as DNA: TGTGCCAGCAGCGTTGGGCTCTCTGGAAACACCATATATTTT. Its translation is CASSVGLSGNTIYF. This rearrangement joins TRBV9 to TRBJ1-3; D remains unclear. The germline gives CDR1 SGDLS, CDR2 YYNGEE. The CDR3 is 14 residues long. Trimming shortened V by 2 bases and J by 0 bases, and 6 bases separated the two germline ends.